A selection of T cell receptor beta chains follows, all from one sample in a study of Graves' ophthalmopathy and Graves' hyperthyroidism. TCRdb called the multiplex PCR reads again in MiXCR, with one record for every CDR3 protein. The sample holds hundreds of thousands of distinct CDR3 sequences, 20% to 25% seen once. The sample was peripheral blood. The receptor set was obtained from a young woman with stable Graves' hyperthyroidism. Some clones in this sample may be carry-over from other donors' samples. Both conserved end residues are part of each CDR3. The order of the fields is J gene, D gene, V gene, clone size, CDR3 DNA, CDR3 protein. A D gene is named only where the DNA matches it firmly. The listing skips clone size in some rows; elsewhere it reads once, few, many or a size class.

TRBJ1-6,NA,TRBV12-3/TRBV12-4,many,TGTGCCAGCAGTTTAAGCCGGGGAGAGTCACCCCTCCACTTT,CASSLSRGESPLHF
TRBJ2-4,NA,TRBV9,NA,TGTGCCAGCAGCGTAGTGGGTGTGGGGGACATTCAGTACTTC,CASSVVGVGDIQYF
TRBJ1-2,NA,TRBV6-2/TRBV6-3,many,TGTGCCAGCAGTTACTCGGACAGATGGAGTGGCTACACCTTC,CASSYSDRWSGYTF
TRBJ1-2,NA,TRBV6-1,few,TGTGCCAGCAGTCCTGACGGAGCCTATGGCTACACCTTC,CASSPDGAYGYTF
TRBJ1-1,TRBD1,TRBV11-2,NA,TGTGCCAGCAGCTTAGTACGACAGGGGGTGGTTGCCAGGGACACTGAAGCTTTCTTT,CASSLVRQGVVARDTEAFF
TRBJ2-7,NA,TRBV12-3/TRBV12-4,NA,TGTGCCAGCAGGTCTAGGTACAGGTTCTACGAGCAGTACTTC,CASRSRYRFYEQYF
TRBJ2-7,NA,TRBV20-1,many,TGCAGTGCTAGAGTTAGGGCGGGGCTCTCCTACGAGCAGTACTTC,CSARVRAGLSYEQYF
TRBJ1-2,TRBD1,TRBV12-3/TRBV12-4,NA,TGTGCCAGCAGTTTATATCCGTGGAGACAGGGGGTTGGCTACACCTTC,CASSLYPWRQGVGYTF
TRBJ2-7,NA,TRBV6-2/TRBV6-3,few,TGTGCCAGCAGTTACGGGCAGGGTCGGATATACGAGCAGTACTTC,CASSYGQGRIYEQYF
TRBJ2-2,TRBD1,TRBV6-1,NA,TGTGCCAGCAGTGAAGTTCTGGGACAGGGGGCGGGCGGGGAGCTGTTTTTT,CASSEVLGQGAGGELFF
TRBJ1-1,TRBD1,TRBV11-2,many,TGTGCCAGCAGCCCCAGGACAGGCCCCATGAACACTGAAGCTTTCTTT,CASSPRTGPMNTEAFF
TRBJ2-7,NA,TRBV20-1,many,TGCAGTGCCCGACCTGAGTCCTCCTACGAGCAGTACTTC,CSARPESSYEQYF
TRBJ2-4,NA,TRBV2,NA,TGTGCCAGCAGTGAGGTACCACAGGGTGGCAAAAACATTCAGTACTTC,CASSEVPQGGKNIQYF
TRBJ1-6,TRBD1,TRBV13,many,TGTGCCAGCAGCTACGACAGGGGGCGGACATCACCCCTCCACTTT,CASSYDRGRTSPLHF
TRBJ2-4,NA,TRBV6-5,many,TGTGCCAGCAGTTACCGTGGGACCAAAAACATTCAGTACTTC,CASSYRGTKNIQYF
TRBJ1-3,NA,TRBV9,many,TGTGCCAGCAGCGTAGACCCCGCCAGGGAAACTGGAAACACCATATATTTT,CASSVDPARETGNTIYF
TRBJ2-7,TRBD2,TRBV12-3/TRBV12-4,once,TGTGCCAGCAGCGAACGGACTAGCGGGTTCTCCTACGAGCAGTACTTC,CASSERTSGFSYEQYF
TRBJ1-2,NA,TRBV19,many,TGTGCCAGTATCCCTGCTTCCTCCGGGGGTAACTATGGCTACACCTTC,CASIPASSGGNYGYTF
TRBJ1-6,TRBD1,TRBV12-3/TRBV12-4,NA,TGTGCCAGCAGCCTAACAGGGGGCCTCGGGAATAGAGATTCACCCCTCCACTTT,CASSLTGGLGNRDSPLHF
TRBJ1-1,NA,TRBV3-1,many,TGTGCCAGCAGCCCATCCCCAGGCACTGAAGCTTTCTTT,CASSPSPGTEAFF
TRBJ2-5,NA,TRBV5-1,many,TGCGCCAGCAGCTCGGACGGAGGGTGGCAAGAGACCCAGTACTTC,CASSSDGGWQETQYF
TRBJ2-2,NA,TRBV14,NA,TGTGCCAGCAGCCATGTTGATACCGGGGAGCTGTTTTTT,CASSHVDTGELFF